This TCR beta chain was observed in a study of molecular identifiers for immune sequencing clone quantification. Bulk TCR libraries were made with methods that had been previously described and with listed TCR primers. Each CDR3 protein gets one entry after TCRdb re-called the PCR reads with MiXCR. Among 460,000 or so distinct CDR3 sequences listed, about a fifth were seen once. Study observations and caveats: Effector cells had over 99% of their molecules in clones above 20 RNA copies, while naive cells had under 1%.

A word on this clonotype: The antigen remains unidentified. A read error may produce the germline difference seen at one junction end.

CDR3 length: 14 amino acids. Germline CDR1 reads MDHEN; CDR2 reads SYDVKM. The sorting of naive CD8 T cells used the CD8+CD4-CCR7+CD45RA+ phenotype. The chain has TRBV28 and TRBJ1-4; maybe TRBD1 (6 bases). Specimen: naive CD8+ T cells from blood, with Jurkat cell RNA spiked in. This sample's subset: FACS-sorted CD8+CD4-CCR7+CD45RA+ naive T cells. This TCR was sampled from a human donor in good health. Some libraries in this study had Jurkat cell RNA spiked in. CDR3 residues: CASTQPGGGEKLVF. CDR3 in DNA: TGTGCCAGCACCCAGCCGGGGGGCGGTGAAAAACTGGTTTTT. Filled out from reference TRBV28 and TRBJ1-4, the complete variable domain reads DVKVTQSSRYLVKRTGEKVFLECVQDMDHENMFWYRQDPGLGLRLIYFSYDVKMKEKGDIPEGYSVSREKKERFSLILESASTNQTSMYLCASTQPGGGEKLVFGSGTQLSVL.